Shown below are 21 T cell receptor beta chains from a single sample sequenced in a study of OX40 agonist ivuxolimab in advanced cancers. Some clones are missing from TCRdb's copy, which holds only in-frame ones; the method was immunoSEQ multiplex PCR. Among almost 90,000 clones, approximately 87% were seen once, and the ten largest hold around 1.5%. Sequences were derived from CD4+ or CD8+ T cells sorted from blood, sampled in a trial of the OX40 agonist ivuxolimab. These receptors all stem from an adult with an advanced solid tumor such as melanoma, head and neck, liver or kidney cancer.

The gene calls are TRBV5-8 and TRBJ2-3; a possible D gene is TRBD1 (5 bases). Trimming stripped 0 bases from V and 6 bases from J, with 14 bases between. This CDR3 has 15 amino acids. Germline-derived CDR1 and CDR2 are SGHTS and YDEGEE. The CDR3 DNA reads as TGTGCCAGCAGCTTGGTCTTACAGGCGTCGGATACGCAGTATTTT. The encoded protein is CASSLVLQASDTQYF.

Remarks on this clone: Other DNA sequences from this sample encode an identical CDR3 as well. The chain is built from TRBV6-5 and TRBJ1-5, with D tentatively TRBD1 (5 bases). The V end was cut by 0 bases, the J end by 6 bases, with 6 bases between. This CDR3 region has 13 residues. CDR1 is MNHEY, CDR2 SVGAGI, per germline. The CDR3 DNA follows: TGTGCCAGCAGTTACTCTAGGGGTCAGCCCCAGCATTTT. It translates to CASSYSRGQPQHF.

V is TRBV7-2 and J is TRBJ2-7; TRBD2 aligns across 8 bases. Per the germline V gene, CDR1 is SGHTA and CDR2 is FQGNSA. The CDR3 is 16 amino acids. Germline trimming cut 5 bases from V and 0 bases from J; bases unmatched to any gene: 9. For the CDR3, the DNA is TGTGCCAGCAGCCCCCTCGGGCTAGCGGGCTCCTACGAGCAGTACTTC. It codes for CASSPLGLAGSYEQYF.

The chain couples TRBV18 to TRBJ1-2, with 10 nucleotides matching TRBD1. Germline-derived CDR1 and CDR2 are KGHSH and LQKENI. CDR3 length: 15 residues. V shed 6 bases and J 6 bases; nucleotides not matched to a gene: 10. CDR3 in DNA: TGTGCCAGCTCGCAATCCGGGACAGGGGTGGATGGCTACACCTTC. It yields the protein CASSQSGTGVDGYTF.

The CDR3 bases are TGTGCCAGCAGGCCCGGGACCACGGTCGGAAACACCATATATTTT. Residues: CASRPGTTVGNTIYF. The chain recombines TRBV6-5 with TRBJ1-3, with a weak D call TRBD1 (5 bases). Germline V gene lookup returns CDR1 MNHEY and CDR2 SVGAGI. V was shortened by 6 bases and J by 4 bases, with 16 bases between the two germline ends. The CDR3 totals 15 residues.

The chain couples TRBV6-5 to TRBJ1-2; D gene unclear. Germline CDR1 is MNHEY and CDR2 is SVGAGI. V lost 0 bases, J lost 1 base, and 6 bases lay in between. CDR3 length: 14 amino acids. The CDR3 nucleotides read TGTGCCAGCAGTTACTCGGGCAGTAACTATGGCTACACCTTC. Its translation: CASSYSGSNYGYTF.

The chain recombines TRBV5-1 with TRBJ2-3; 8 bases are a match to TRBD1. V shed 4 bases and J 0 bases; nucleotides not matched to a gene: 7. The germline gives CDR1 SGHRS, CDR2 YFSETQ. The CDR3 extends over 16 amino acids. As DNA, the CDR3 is TGCGCCAGCAGCACAGGACAGGGTCATAGCACAGATACGCAGTATTTT. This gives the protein CASSTGQGHSTDTQYF. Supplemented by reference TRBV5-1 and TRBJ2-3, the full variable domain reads KAGVTQTPRYLIKTRGQQVTLSCSPISGHRSVSWYQQTPGQGLQFLFEYFSETQRNKGNFPGRFSGRQFSNSRSEMNVSTLELGDSALYLCASSTGQGHSTDTQYFGPGTRLTVL.

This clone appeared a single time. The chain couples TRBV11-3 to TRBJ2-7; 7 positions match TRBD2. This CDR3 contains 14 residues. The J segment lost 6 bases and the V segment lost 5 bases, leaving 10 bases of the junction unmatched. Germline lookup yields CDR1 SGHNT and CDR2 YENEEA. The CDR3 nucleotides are TGTGCCAGCAGCCCAAGGACTAGTTCGGCCGAGCAGTACTTC. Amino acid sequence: CASSPRTSSAEQYF.

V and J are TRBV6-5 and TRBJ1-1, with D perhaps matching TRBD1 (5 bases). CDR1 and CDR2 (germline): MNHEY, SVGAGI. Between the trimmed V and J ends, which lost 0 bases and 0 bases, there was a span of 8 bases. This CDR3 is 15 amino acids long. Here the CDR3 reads CASSYSRGLNTEAFF. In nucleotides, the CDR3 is TGTGCCAGCAGTTACTCGAGGGGCCTGAACACTGAAGCTTTCTTT.

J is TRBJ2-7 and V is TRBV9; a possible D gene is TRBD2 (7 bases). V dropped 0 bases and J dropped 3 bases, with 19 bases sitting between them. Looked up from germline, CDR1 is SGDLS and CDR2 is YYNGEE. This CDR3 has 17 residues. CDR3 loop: CASSVGVGAGAVYEQYF. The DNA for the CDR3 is TGTGCCAGCAGCGTAGGGGTTGGGGCGGGGGCCGTCTACGAGCAGTACTTC.

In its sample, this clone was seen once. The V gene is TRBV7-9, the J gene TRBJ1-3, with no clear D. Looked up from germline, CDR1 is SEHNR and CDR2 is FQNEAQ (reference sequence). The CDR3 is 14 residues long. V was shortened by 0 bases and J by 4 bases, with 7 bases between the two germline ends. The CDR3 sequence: CASSLAMGGNTIYF. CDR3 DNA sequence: TGTGCCAGCAGCTTAGCTATGGGGGGAAACACCATATATTTT.

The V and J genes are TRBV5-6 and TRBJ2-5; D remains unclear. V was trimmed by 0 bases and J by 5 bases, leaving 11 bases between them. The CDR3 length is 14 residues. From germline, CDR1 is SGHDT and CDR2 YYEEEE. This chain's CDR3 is CASSLDGRAETQYF. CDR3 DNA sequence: TGTGCCAGCAGCTTGGATGGAAGGGCGGAGACCCAGTACTTC.

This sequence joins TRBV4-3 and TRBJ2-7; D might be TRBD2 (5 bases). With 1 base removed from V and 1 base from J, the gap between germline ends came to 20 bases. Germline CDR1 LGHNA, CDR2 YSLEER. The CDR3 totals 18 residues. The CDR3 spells CASSQVSSRIAPSYEQYF. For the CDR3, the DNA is TGCGCCAGCAGCCAAGTATCGTCTAGGATAGCGCCTTCCTACGAGCAGTACTTC.

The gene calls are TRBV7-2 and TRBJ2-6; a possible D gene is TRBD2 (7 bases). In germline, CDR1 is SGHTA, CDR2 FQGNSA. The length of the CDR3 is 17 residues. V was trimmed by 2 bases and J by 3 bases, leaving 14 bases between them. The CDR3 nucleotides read TGTGCCAGCAGCTTATCTGCGGGGGCGGGTGGGGCCAACGTCCTGACTTTC. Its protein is CASSLSAGAGGANVLTF.

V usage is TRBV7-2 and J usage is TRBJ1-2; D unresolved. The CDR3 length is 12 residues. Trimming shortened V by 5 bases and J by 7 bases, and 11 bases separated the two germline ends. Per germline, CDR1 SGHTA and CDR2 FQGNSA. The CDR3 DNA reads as TGTGCCAGCAGCCAAGGGCGGACTGGCTACACCTTC. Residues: CASSQGRTGYTF.

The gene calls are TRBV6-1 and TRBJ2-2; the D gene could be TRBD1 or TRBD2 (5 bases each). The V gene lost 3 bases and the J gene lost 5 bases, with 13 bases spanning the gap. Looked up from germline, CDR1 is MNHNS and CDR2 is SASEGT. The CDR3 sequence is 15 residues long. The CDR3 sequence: CASSEAGSFTGELFF. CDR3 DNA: TGTGCCAGCAGTGAGGCAGGGAGCTTTACCGGGGAGCTGTTTTTT.

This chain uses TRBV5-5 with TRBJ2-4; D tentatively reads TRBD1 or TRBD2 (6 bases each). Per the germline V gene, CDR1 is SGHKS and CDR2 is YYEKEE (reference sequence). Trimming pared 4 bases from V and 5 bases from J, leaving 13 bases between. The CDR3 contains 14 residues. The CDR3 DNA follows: TGTGCCAGCAGCACTCGGAGGGGGGAAAACATTCAGTACTTC. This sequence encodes CASSTRRGENIQYF.

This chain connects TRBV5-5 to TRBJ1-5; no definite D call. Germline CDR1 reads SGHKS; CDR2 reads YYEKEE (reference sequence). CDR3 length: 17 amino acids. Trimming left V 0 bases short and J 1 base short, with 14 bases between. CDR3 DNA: TGTGCCAGCAGCTTGGGCGCCGGGTCAACAAGCAATCAGCCCCAGCATTTT. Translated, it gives CASSLGAGSTSNQPQHF.

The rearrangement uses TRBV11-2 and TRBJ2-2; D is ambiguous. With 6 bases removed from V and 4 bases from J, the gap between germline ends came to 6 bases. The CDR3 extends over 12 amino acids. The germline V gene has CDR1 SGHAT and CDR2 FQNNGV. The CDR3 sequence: CASRDATGELFF. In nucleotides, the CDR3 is TGTGCCAGCAGGGATGCCACCGGGGAGCTGTTTTTT. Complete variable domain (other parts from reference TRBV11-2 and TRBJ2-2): EAGVAQSPRYKIIEKRQSVAFWCNPISGHATLYWYQQILGQGPKLLIQFQNNGVVDDSQLPKDRFSAERLKGVDSTLKIQPAKLEDSAVYLCASRDATGELFFGEGSRLTVL.

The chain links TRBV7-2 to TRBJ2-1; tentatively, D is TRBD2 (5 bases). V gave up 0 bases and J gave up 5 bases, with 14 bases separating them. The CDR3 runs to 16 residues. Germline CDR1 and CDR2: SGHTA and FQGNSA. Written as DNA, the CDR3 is TGTGCCAGCAGCTTAGCTGGGAACGGGGAGAACAATGAGCAGTTCTTC. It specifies CASSLAGNGENNEQFF.

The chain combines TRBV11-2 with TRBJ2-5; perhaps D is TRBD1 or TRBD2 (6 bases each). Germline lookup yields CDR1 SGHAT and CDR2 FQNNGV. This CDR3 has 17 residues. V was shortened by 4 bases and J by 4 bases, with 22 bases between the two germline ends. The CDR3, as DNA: TGTGCCAGCAGCTCGACGTTCAGCGGTGAGGGGGGAGAGACCCAGTACTTC. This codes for CASSSTFSGEGGETQYF.